These 12 T cell receptor beta chains came from one sample sequenced in a study of cytomegalovirus exposure and HLA in healthy donors. The PCR made use of 60 Vbeta and 13 Jbeta primers. Assay: immunoSEQ multiplex PCR; the TCRdb copy retains only in-frame clones and omits some. Among about 130,000 clones listed, 75% to 80% were seen once. Sequencing was performed on PBMCs. All receptors derive from a young man in good health and CMV-seronegative.

The V call is TRBV7-3, the J call TRBJ2-1, with 10 bases lining up with TRBD2. CDR1 SGHTA and CDR2 FQGTGA come from the germline V gene. With V trimmed by 4 bases and J by 9 bases, 3 bases remained unmatched. The CDR3 extends over 13 amino acids. This chain's CDR3 is CASSSGLASEQFF. For the CDR3, the DNA is TGTGCCAGCAGCTCGGGACTAGCGAGTGAGCAGTTCTTC.

The chain links TRBV11-3 to TRBJ2-1, with D possibly being TRBD2 (5 bases). Germline CDR1 and CDR2: SGHNT and YENEEA. V was cut by 3 bases and J by 9 bases, with 9 bases left in between. The CDR3 covers 12 residues. The chain's CDR3 is CASSFGEGEQFF. In DNA form, the CDR3 reads TGTGCCAGCAGCTTTGGTGAGGGTGAGCAGTTCTTC.

The rearrangement uses TRBV18 and TRBJ1-4, with D perhaps matching TRBD1 (6 bases). V was shortened by 3 bases and J by 1 base, with 12 bases between the two germline ends. This CDR3 spans 16 amino acids. Germline CDR1 and CDR2: KGHSH and LQKENI. In nucleotides, the CDR3 is TGTGCCAGCTCACCGCAGGGGCTCGGAACTAATGAAAAACTGTTTTTT. It yields the protein CASSPQGLGTNEKLFF.

CDR3 nucleotide sequence: TGTGCCAGCAGTTCAGACAGGGCGGCTAATGAAAAACTGTTTTTT. Translating it yields CASSSDRAANEKLFF. This chain uses TRBV27 with TRBJ1-4; 7 nucleotides line up with TRBD1. V lost 4 bases to trimming and J lost 3 bases; unmatched junction nucleotides: 5. The germline V gene has CDR1 MNHEY and CDR2 SMNVEV (reference sequence). The CDR3 contains 15 residues.

V usage is TRBV5-1 and J usage is TRBJ2-2; 14 bases line up with TRBD2. The CDR3 length is 19 residues. V was pared by 4 bases and J by 4 bases, with 12 bases of the junction left unmatched. The germline gives CDR1 SGHRS, CDR2 YFSETQ. CDR3 sequence: CASSNFPGTSGRGTGELFF. The CDR3 bases are TGCGCCAGCAGCAATTTCCCCGGGACTAGCGGGAGAGGCACCGGGGAGCTGTTTTTT.

This clone was picked up one time. The rearrangement uses TRBV9 and TRBJ2-7; TRBD1 agrees at 8 bases. With 0 bases clipped from V and 5 bases from J, the junction kept 13 bases outside the gene matches. The CDR3 consists of 17 residues. The germline CDR1 and CDR2 sequences are SGDLS and YYNGEE. In DNA, the CDR3 is TGTGCCAGCAGCGTAGGAATCAGGGACAGGCAGGTCGACGAGCAGTACTTC. Translation: CASSVGIRDRQVDEQYF.

The rearrangement links TRBV2 to TRBJ2-5; 8 positions agree with TRBD2. The CDR3 spans 15 residues. Germline V gene sequence: CDR1 SNHLY, CDR2 FYNNEI. V lost 6 bases and J lost 3; bases outside the gene matches: 9. The CDR3 region is CASSPGTRLEETQYF. The CDR3 coding sequence is TGTGCCAGCAGCCCCGGGACTAGATTGGAAGAGACCCAGTACTTC.

V is TRBV5-1 and J is TRBJ2-1; 9 bases are a match to TRBD2. This CDR3 spans 15 amino acids. Trimming at V came to 5 bases and at J to 1 base, leaving 4 bases not matched to a gene. Germline V lookup: CDR1 SGHRS, CDR2 YFSETQ. In DNA, the CDR3 is TGCGCCAGCAGAGGCGCGGGAGGGTCCTACAATGAGCAGTTCTTC. This sequence encodes CASRGAGGSYNEQFF.

This rearrangement joins TRBV5-1 to TRBJ2-7, with 9 positions matching TRBD2. V gave up 0 bases and J gave up 2 bases; unmatched junction bases: 3. This CDR3 region has 15 residues. Germline CDR1 SGHRS, CDR2 YFSETQ. The CDR3 is CASSLGLAGPYEQYF. The CDR3 DNA reads TGCGCCAGCAGCTTGGGGCTAGCGGGACCCTACGAGCAGTACTTC. The variable domain in full, completed from reference TRBV5-1 and TRBJ2-7, reads KAGVTQTPRYLIKTRGQQVTLSCSPISGHRSVSWYQQTPGQGLQFLFEYFSETQRNKGNFPGRFSGRQFSNSRSEMNVSTLELGDSALYLCASSLGLAGPYEQYFGPGTRLTVT.

The genes are TRBV5-1 and TRBJ2-5; the match to TRBD1 covers 7 bases. The ends lost 3 bases at V and 7 bases at J; junction bases unmatched: 12. The CDR3 loop spans 15 amino acids. Germline V gene data show CDR1 as SGHRS and CDR2 as YFSETQ. The CDR3 bases are TGCGCCAGCAGCTCGAACCAACAGGGGTTTGGGACCCAGTACTTC. Translated: CASSSNQQGFGTQYF.

A remark on this clone: The same CDR3 arises from other DNA sequences in this sample as well. The chain carries TRBV5-1 and TRBJ2-5; possibly TRBD1 for D (5 bases). The V end was cut by 0 bases, the J end by 5 bases, with 11 bases between. The CDR3 has 14 residues. Germline CDR1 reads SGHRS; CDR2 reads YFSETQ. The CDR3 DNA follows: TGCGCCAGCAGCTTGGAGGCAGGGCTGGAGACCCAGTACTTC. Translating gives CASSLEAGLETQYF.

With regard to this clone: Sequence at one end of the junction differs from germline and may be a read error. The rearrangement joins TRBV7-7 to TRBJ2-1; no clear D. The germline CDR1 and CDR2 sequences are SSHAT and FNYEAQ (reference sequence). The CDR3 runs to 14 residues. This chain's CDR3 is CASSLSAGINEQFF. CDR3 nucleotides: TGTGCTAGCAGCTTATCTGCCGGTATCAATGAGCAGTTCTTC.